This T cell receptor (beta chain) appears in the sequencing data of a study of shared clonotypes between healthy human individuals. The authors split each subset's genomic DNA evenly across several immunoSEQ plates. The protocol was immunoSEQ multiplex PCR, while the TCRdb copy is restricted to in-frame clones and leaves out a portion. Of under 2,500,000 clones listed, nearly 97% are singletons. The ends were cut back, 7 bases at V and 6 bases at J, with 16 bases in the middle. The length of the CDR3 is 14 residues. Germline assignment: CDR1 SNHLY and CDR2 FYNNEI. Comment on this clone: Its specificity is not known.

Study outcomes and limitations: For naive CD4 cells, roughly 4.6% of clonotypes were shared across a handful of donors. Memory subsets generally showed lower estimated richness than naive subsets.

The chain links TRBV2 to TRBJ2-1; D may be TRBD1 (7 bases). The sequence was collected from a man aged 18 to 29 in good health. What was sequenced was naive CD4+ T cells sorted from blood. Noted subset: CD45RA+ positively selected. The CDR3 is CASKRNQGGNEQFF. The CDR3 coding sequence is TGTGCCAGCAAACGAAACCAGGGGGGCAATGAGCAGTTCTTC.